This T cell receptor beta chain was identified in a study of shared clonotypes between healthy human individuals. Notes on the study in general: Across subsets, estimated richness was generally greater for naive than for memory populations.

Produced via immunoSEQ multiplex PCR; TCRdb's table is partial and in-frame only. The table includes 2 million to 3 million clones, roughly 93% detected once. This clone was seen once. Its specificity is not known. Sequencing was carried out using naive CD4+ T cells from PBMCs. Subset defined: CD45RA+ positively selected. The clonotype was recovered from a man between 18 and 35 years old in good health. Some clones in this sample may be carry-over from other donors' samples.

The CDR3 is CASSVIAGEDTQYF. As DNA, the CDR3 is TGTGCCAGCAGCGTGATAGCGGGAGAAGATACGCAGTATTTT. The chain recombines TRBV9 with TRBJ2-3, with 9 bases fitting TRBD2. J gave up 5 bases and V 2 bases, and 3 bases lay outside the gene matches. Germline V CDR1 and CDR2: SGDLS, YYNGEE. This CDR3 contains 14 residues.